The 27 T cell receptor beta chains presented below share a single source sample, sequenced in a study of T cell repertoires in cytomegalovirus infection. Antigens for these TCRs are unknown. TCRdb re-called the reads with MiXCR, one entry per CDR3 protein. The profile shows approximately 310,000 distinct CDR3 sequences, 25% of them singletons. Sample: cultured PBMCs, taken from culture after CMV antigen stimulation. The receptors were gathered from a human donor in good health (CMV status not recorded). Some clones in this sample may be carry-over from other donors' samples.

This clonotype was picked up a small number of times. V and J are TRBV15 and TRBJ2-1; D gene uncertain. CDR3 length: 16 amino acids. V gave up 1 base and J gave up 2 bases, with 12 bases separating them. Germline-derived CDR1 and CDR2 are LNHNV and YYDKDF (reference sequence). The CDR3 spells CATSRVGIDAYNEQFF. Here the CDR3 DNA reads TGTGCCACCAGCAGAGTGGGGATTGACGCCTACAATGAGCAGTTCTTC.

This clonotype has more than one count but fewer than ten. The V call is TRBV4-1, the J call TRBJ2-2; D tentatively reads TRBD1 or TRBD2 (5 bases each). Deletions cut 5 bases from V and 0 bases from J, with 13 bases between. This CDR3 is built from 16 residues. CDR1 MGHRA and CDR2 YSYEKL come from the germline V gene. CDR3 protein: CASSLRLGPNTGELFF. The CDR3 DNA reads as TGCGCCAGCAGCTTACGACTGGGACCGAACACCGGGGAGCTGTTTTTT.

The chain employs TRBV29-1 and TRBJ2-1, with TRBD1 matching 7 bases. CDR3 length equals 12 residues. Per the germline V gene, CDR1 is SQVTM and CDR2 is ANQGSEA. The V segment lost 6 bases and the J segment 1 base; nucleotides outside the gene matches: 0. The CDR3 DNA follows: TGCAGCGTGACAGGGTCCTACAATGAGCAGTTCTTC. This sequence encodes CSVTGSYNEQFF.

The genes are TRBV7-6 and TRBJ2-2; D may match TRBD1 or TRBD2 (6 bases each). The germline gives CDR1 SGHVS, CDR2 FNYEAQ. The CDR3 sequence is 17 residues long. V was cut by 7 bases and J by 1 base, with 19 bases left in between. The CDR3 reads CASTTSGAAMNTGELFF. The DNA for the CDR3 is TGTGCCAGCACCACTTCGGGGGCAGCTATGAACACCGGGGAGCTGTTTTTT.

V usage is TRBV15 and J usage is TRBJ2-7; no firm D call. Trimming stripped 0 bases from V and 0 bases from J, with 12 bases between. There are 16 residues in the CDR3. CDR1 and CDR2 from the germline V gene are LNHNV and YYDKDF (reference sequence). The CDR3 loop reads CATSRDLRGRSYEQYV. The CDR3 nucleotides read TGTGCCACCAGCAGAGATCTTCGTGGTCGCTCCTACGAGCAGTACGTC.

This clonotype was seen more than once but under ten times. The chain couples TRBV4-3 to TRBJ1-5; D not resolved. V lost 1 base and J lost 7, with 8 bases in between. The CDR3 spans 13 residues. CDR1 is LGHNA and CDR2 is YSLEER in the germline V gene. The CDR3, as DNA: TGCGCCAGCAGCCAAGTCGTCGGGCAGCCCCAGCATTTT. It codes for CASSQVVGQPQHF.

This clonotype was found many times. The J gene is TRBJ2-7, the V gene TRBV27; a possible D gene is TRBD1 (6 bases). The CDR3 length is 15 residues. Trimming left V 6 bases short and J 4 bases short, with 19 bases between. CDR1 is MNHEY, CDR2 SMNVEV, per germline (reference sequence). Here the CDR3 reads CASSHKGVLWYEQYF. The DNA for the CDR3 is TGTGCCAGCAGCCATAAGGGGGTCCTGTGGTACGAGCAGTACTTC.

In this sample, this clonotype turned up many times. This sequence joins TRBV2 and TRBJ2-7; D unresolved. Trimming left V 2 bases short and J 1 base short, with 6 bases between. Germline V lookup: CDR1 SNHLY, CDR2 FYNNEI. CDR3 length: 13 amino acids. The DNA for the CDR3 is TGTGCCAGCAGTGAACAAGGTTCCTACGAGCAGTACGTC. It is translated as CASSEQGSYEQYV.

This clonotype was observed at least ten times. This chain joins TRBV7-6 and TRBJ2-1; 7 bases align to TRBD2. After removal of 0 bases from V and 6 bases from J, the junction contained 8 bases not matched to a gene. From germline, CDR1 is SGHVS and CDR2 FNYEAQ. This CDR3 has 16 amino acids. CDR3 in DNA: TGTGCCAGCAGCTTAGCTAACGGGAGGAAGAGCAATGAGCAGTTCTTC. It codes for CASSLANGRKSNEQFF.

This clonotype appeared a few times. This chain uses TRBV19 with TRBJ1-6; D is unresolved. The germline V gene encodes CDR1 LNHDA and CDR2 SQIVND (reference sequence). Trimming cost V 5 bases and J 10 bases, with 12 bases left between them. The CDR3 runs 13 residues. The CDR3 DNA reads as TGTGCCAGTAGTTCTATGCTGGTGTCACCCCTCCACTTT. It yields the protein CASSSMLVSPLHF.

Written as DNA, the CDR3 is TGTGCCACCACAGGGACAGGGGGCCAGTTTGAGCAGTTCTTC. It translates to CATTGTGGQFEQFF. The V gene is TRBV11-3, the J gene TRBJ2-1, with 12 bases lining up with TRBD1. The germline V gene encodes CDR1 SGHNT and CDR2 YENEEA. The CDR3 has 14 amino acids. The V segment lost 10 bases and the J segment 9 bases; nucleotides outside the gene matches: 10.

The table lists this clonotype with a few counts. Sequence at one end of the junction differs from germline and may be a read error. This sequence joins TRBV20-1 and TRBJ1-2, with 10 bases that match TRBD1. The CDR3 runs 13 residues. CDR1 and CDR2 from the germline V gene are DFQATT and SNEGSKA (reference sequence). The CDR3 loop is CSARASRDRGFTF. The CDR3 DNA sequence: TGCAGTGCTAGAGCCAGCCGGGACAGGGGCTTCACCTTC.

The gene calls are TRBV27 and TRBJ2-7; unclear D gene. CDR3 length equals 11 residues. The V gene's germline CDR1 is MNHEY and CDR2 SMNVEV (reference sequence). Between the trimmed V and J ends, which lost 3 bases and 2 bases, there was a span of 2 bases. CDR3 region: CASSFAYEQYF. The CDR3 bases are TGTGCCAGCAGTTTTGCCTACGAGCAGTACTTC.

This clonotype was detected a few times. The genes are TRBV20-1 and TRBJ2-1; 14 bases agree with TRBD2. V gave up 4 bases and J gave up 2 bases; unmatched junction bases: 4. Germline assignment: CDR1 DFQATT and CDR2 SNEGSKA (reference sequence). This CDR3 is built from 16 residues. As DNA, the CDR3 is TGCAGTGCTACCAGACTAGCGGGAGGGCCCTACAATGAGCAGTTCTTC. Encoded protein: CSATRLAGGPYNEQFF.

The chain is built from TRBV7-2 and TRBJ2-7; D ambiguous. V was shortened by 1 base and J by 4 bases, with 8 bases between the two germline ends. Germline V gives CDR1 SGHTA, CDR2 FQGNSA. The CDR3 totals 13 residues. CDR3 in DNA: TGTGCCAGCAGCTTAGATCCGGGTTACGAGCAGTACTTC. As protein: CASSLDPGYEQYF. Together with reference TRBV7-2 and TRBJ2-7, the CDR3 gives the full variable domain: GAGVSQSPSNKVTEKGKDVELRCDPISGHTALYWYRQSLGQGLEFLIYFQGNSAPDKSGLPSDRFSAERTGGSVSTLTIQRTQQEDSAVYLCASSLDPGYEQYFGPGTRLTVT.

This clonotype was seen a handful of times. The chain carries TRBV7-8 and TRBJ1-2, with 9 positions matching TRBD1. J gave up 2 bases and V 5 bases, and 6 bases lay outside the gene matches. CDR3 size: 15 residues. Germline V gene lookup returns CDR1 SGHVS and CDR2 FQNEAQ. The CDR3 spells CASSRDRALNYGYTF. In DNA form, the CDR3 reads TGTGCCAGCAGCCGGGACAGGGCTCTAAACTATGGCTACACCTTC.

This clonotype has only a few counts. The genes are TRBV4-1 and TRBJ1-4; D may be TRBD1 (5 bases). The CDR3 sequence is 17 residues long. Per the germline V gene, CDR1 is MGHRA and CDR2 is YSYEKL. Trimming took 1 base from V and 7 from J, leaving 19 bases between them. CDR3 residues: CASSQVFQGAGLEKLFF. The CDR3 region has the DNA TGCGCCAGCAGCCAAGTCTTTCAAGGGGCGGGTCTTGAAAAACTGTTTTTT.

Ten or more counts support this clonotype. This chain joins TRBV7-2 and TRBJ2-5; unclear D gene. The CDR3 covers 13 residues. Trimming left V 2 bases short and J 4 bases short, with 8 bases between. Germline V lookup: CDR1 SGHTA, CDR2 FQGNSA. CDR3 protein: CASSLQFGETQYF. The CDR3 DNA is TGTGCCAGCAGCTTACAGTTTGGAGAGACCCAGTACTTC. The variable domain in full, completed from reference TRBV7-2 and TRBJ2-5, reads GAGVSQSPSNKVTEKGKDVELRCDPISGHTALYWYRQSLGQGLEFLIYFQGNSAPDKSGLPSDRFSAERTGGSVSTLTIQRTQQEDSAVYLCASSLQFGETQYFGPGTRLLVL.

The chain joins TRBV25-1 to TRBJ1-5; no definite D call. CDR3 length: 14 residues. Germline CDR1 MGHDK, CDR2 SYGVNS. V was pared by 5 bases and J by 0 bases, with 8 bases between. The CDR3 reads CASSYMDSNQPQHF. The CDR3 DNA is TGTGCCAGCAGTTACATGGATAGCAATCAGCCCCAGCATTTT.

This clonotype came up a few times. The chain carries TRBV19 and TRBJ2-7, with D maybe TRBD1 (5 bases). CDR1 and CDR2 (germline): LNHDA, SQIVND (reference sequence). This CDR3 comprises 13 residues. V shed 2 bases and J shed 5 bases, with 10 bases lying between them. CDR3 nucleotides: TGTGCCAGTAGTATAACAGGTGGAAACGAGCAGTACGTC. Translation: CASSITGGNEQYV.

V gene TRBV6-2 or TRBV6-3 combines with J gene TRBJ2-7; 10 bases agree with TRBD2. V dropped 4 bases and J dropped 2; count of bases not matched to a gene: 2. The CDR3 has 14 residues. Germline CDR1 reads MNHEY; CDR2 reads SVGEGT. The CDR3 DNA reads as TGTGCCAGCAGTTCCGGGACTAGCGCCTACGAGCAGTACGTC. Its translation is CASSSGTSAYEQYV.

This clonotype was observed a handful of times. This chain connects TRBV4-3 to TRBJ2-7, with D possibly being TRBD2 (6 bases). Trimming stripped 0 bases from V and 0 bases from J, with 12 bases between. Germline values: CDR1 LGHNA, CDR2 YSLEER. This CDR3 is built from 16 residues. The CDR3 DNA sequence: TGCGCCAGCAGCCAAGACGCTGGTAGCGGCTCCTACGAGCAGTACTTC. Its translation is CASSQDAGSGSYEQYF.

This clonotype was observed at least ten times. The rearrangement uses TRBV7-2 and TRBJ2-5; the match to TRBD2 covers 8 bases. From germline, CDR1 is SGHTA and CDR2 FQGNSA. V lost 5 bases to trimming and J lost 4 bases; unmatched junction nucleotides: 6. The CDR3 totals 14 residues. In DNA, the CDR3 is TGTGCCAGCAGCCCAGCGGGAGTTCCAGAGACCCAGTACTTC. Its translation is CASSPAGVPETQYF.

The table lists this clonotype with a few counts. The rearrangement joins TRBV27 to TRBJ1-1, with D tentatively TRBD1 (6 bases). Trimming took 5 bases from V and 5 from J, leaving 18 bases between them. The CDR3 covers 15 residues. Germline V gene lookup returns CDR1 MNHEY and CDR2 SMNVEV (reference sequence). In DNA form, the CDR3 reads TGTGCCAGCAGTCGGGGGGGGGGCGCCCGTACTGAAGCTTTCTTT. Translating gives CASSRGGGARTEAFF.

This clonotype was recorded at least ten times. The chain carries TRBV6-2 or TRBV6-3 and TRBJ2-2, with TRBD2 matching 8 bases. With 6 bases clipped from V and 2 bases from J, the junction kept 8 bases outside the gene matches. The germline CDR1 and CDR2 sequences are MNHEY and SVGEGT. This CDR3 spans 16 amino acids. The CDR3 DNA sequence: TGTGCCAGCAGCCGCCGACTAGCGCTCAACACCGGGGAGCTGTTTTTT. Protein: CASSRRLALNTGELFF.

The V call is TRBV7-2, the J call TRBJ2-5; TRBD2 agrees at 9 bases. The germline gives CDR1 SGHTA, CDR2 FQGNSA. This CDR3 contains 15 residues. V lost 1 base, J lost 5 bases, and 5 bases stayed unmatched. CDR3 protein: CASSLGLAVGETQYF. The CDR3 DNA is TGTGCCAGCAGCTTAGGACTAGCGGTCGGGGAGACCCAGTACTTC.

This clonotype has just a few counts. CDR3 sequence reads: CASSGTGQSHGYTF. Here the CDR3 DNA reads TGTGCCAGCAGTGGGACAGGGCAAAGCCATGGCTACACCTTC. The V call is TRBV6-2 or TRBV6-3, the J call TRBJ1-2; 9 bases line up with TRBD1. After removal of 5 bases from V and 6 bases from J, the junction contained 7 bases not matched to a gene. The germline V gene encodes CDR1 MNHEY and CDR2 SVGEGT. This CDR3 has 14 residues.